The clone carrying this T cell receptor beta chain has more than one count but fewer than ten. The antigen is unknown. The sample belongs to a study of regulatory T cells in long-lasting Graves disease. The sample's time point: newly diagnosed GD, antithyroid drugs for less than 3 months. The authors made the TCR library using RNA they extracted from PBMCs. Findings and limits, study-wide: Limited sample numbers may have lowered accuracy.

Through Arm-PCR of CDR3 regions and iRepertoire HTBI primers, TCR beta libraries were built. TCRdb fed the multiplex PCR reads into MiXCR, producing one record per CDR3 protein. Here the sample spans some 600,000 distinct CDR3 sequences, 15% to 20% being singletons. Germline V gene lookup returns CDR1 DFQATT and CDR2 SNEGSKA (reference sequence). The J segment lost 1 base and the V segment lost 6 bases, leaving 13 bases of the junction unmatched. The CDR3 sequence is 17 residues long. This sample also belongs to another study, concerning T cells in Graves' hyperthyroidism and ophthalmopathy. That work adds: In the first-round RT-PCR of the TCR CDR3, the HTBI primer set was used.

Sequenced here: peripheral blood mononuclear cells (PBMCs), sampled at new diagnosis, from a patient treated with antithyroid drugs. J is TRBJ2-5 and V is TRBV20-1; 11 bases are shared with TRBD2. The origin of this receptor is a man younger than 35 with Graves disease. CDR3 loop: CSATGLAEDRGQETQYF. The CDR3 nucleotides are TGCAGTGCGACGGGACTAGCGGAGGACCGGGGCCAAGAGACCCAGTACTTC.